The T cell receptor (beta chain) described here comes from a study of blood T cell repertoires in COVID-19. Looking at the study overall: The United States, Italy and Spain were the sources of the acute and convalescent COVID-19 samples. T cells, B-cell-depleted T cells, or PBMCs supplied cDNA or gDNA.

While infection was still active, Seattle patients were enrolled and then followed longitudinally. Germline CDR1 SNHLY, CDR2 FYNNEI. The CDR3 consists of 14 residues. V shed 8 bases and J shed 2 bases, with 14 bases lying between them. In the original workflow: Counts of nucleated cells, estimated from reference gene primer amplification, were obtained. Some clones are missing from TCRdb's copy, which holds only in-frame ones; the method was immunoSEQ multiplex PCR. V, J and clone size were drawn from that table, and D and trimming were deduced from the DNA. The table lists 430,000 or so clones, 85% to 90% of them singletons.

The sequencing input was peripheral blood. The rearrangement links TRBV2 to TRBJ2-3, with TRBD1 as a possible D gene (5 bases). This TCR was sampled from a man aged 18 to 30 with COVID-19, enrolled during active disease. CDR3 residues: CASGAGGYTDTQYF. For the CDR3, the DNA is TGTGCCAGCGGGGCTGGCGGTTACACAGATACGCAGTATTTT.